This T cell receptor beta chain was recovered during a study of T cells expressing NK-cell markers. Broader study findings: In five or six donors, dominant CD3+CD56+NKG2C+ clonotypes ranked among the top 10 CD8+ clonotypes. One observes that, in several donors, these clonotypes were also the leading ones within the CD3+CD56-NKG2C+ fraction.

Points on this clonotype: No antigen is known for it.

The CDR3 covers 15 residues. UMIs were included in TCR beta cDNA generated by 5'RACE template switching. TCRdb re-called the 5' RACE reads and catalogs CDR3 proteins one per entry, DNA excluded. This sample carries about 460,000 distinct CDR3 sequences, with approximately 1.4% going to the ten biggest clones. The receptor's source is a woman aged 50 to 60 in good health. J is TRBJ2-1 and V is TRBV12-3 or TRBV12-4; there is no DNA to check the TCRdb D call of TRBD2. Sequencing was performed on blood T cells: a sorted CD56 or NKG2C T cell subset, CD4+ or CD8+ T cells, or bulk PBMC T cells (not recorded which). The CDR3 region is CASNLGGRVSNEQFF.